The following is a T cell receptor (beta chain) sequence with its context. Its antigen is unidentified. Sample donors were healthy Caucasian individuals that came from Russia, aged roughly 6 to 90. This sample was taken from a study of blood T cells in healthy people across ages. Overall study results and limits: Because sorting was not performed, PBMCs prevented conclusive naive versus antigen-experienced comparison.

Using a J-beta primer mix together with a sample-barcoded 5' primer, a second PCR was run for roughly 7 to 11 cycles. TCRdb independently ran MiXCR on the 5' RACE reads; one entry per CDR3 protein. The table includes about a million distinct CDR3 sequences, just over 50% detected once. Between the trimmed V and J ends, which lost 8 bases and 4 bases, there was a span of 15 bases. CDR3 size: 13 residues. Per germline, CDR1 SNHLY and CDR2 FYNNEI. The genes are TRBV2 and TRBJ2-7, with D perhaps matching TRBD1 (6 bases). The sample consisted of blood. The clonotype was recovered from a woman in her fifties or sixties in good health. The CDR3 DNA reads as TGTGCCAGCGCGAAGGGGGAACGATACGAGCAGTACTTC. It translates to CASAKGERYEQYF.